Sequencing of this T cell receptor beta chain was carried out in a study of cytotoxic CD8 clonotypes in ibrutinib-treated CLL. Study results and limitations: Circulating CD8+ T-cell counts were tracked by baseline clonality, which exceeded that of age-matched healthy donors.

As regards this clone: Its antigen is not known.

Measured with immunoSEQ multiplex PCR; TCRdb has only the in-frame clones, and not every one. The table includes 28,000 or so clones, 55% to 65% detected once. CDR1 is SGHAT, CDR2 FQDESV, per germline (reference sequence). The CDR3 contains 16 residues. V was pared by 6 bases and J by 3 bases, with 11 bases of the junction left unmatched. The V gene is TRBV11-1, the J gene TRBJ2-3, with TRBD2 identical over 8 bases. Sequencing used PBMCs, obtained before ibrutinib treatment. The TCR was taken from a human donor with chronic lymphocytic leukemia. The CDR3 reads CASRPAGLAATDTQYF. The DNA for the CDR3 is TGTGCCAGCAGGCCAGCCGGACTAGCCGCAACAGATACGCAGTATTTT.